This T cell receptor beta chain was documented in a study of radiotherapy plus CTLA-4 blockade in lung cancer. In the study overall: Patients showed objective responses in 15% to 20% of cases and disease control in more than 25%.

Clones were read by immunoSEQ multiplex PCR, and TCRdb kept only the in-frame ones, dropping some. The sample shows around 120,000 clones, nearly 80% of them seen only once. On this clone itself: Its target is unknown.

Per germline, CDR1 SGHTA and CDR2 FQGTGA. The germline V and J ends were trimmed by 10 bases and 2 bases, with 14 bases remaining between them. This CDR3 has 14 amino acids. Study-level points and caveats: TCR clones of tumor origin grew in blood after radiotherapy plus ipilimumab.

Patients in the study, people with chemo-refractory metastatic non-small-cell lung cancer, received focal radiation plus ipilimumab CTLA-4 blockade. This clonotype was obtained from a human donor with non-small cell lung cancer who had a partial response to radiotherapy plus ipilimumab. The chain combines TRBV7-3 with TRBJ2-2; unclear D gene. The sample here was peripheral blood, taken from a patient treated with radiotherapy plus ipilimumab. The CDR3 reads CATAVNRNTGELFF. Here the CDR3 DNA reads TGTGCCACAGCAGTTAACAGAAACACCGGGGAGCTGTTTTTT.